Each of the 24 T cell receptor beta chains below was sequenced from the same sample in a study of blood T cell repertoires in COVID-19. Measured with immunoSEQ multiplex PCR; TCRdb has only the in-frame clones, and not every one. Of over 150,000 clones detected, about 88% appear once; the ten largest clones hold roughly 19%. Sample: peripheral blood. The receptors were gathered from a man aged 50 to 59 with COVID-19, enrolled during active disease.

There are many counts of this clone. V is TRBV4-2 and J is TRBJ2-2; D not resolved. Germline V gene sequence: CDR1 LGHNA, CDR2 YNFKEQ. The CDR3 sequence is 17 residues long. Trimming left V 0 bases short and J 0 bases short, with 11 bases between. The CDR3 coding sequence is TGTGCCAGCAGCCAAGATGAAGCCACGGCGAACACCGGGGAGCTGTTTTTT. Protein sequence: CASSQDEATANTGELFF.

The V and J genes are TRBV7-2 and TRBJ2-5, with a weak D call TRBD2 (6 bases). The germline CDR1 and CDR2 sequences are SGHTA and FQGNSA. CDR3 size: 13 residues. The ends were cut back, 5 bases at V and 7 bases at J, with 14 bases in the middle. The CDR3 DNA reads as TGTGCCAGCAGCCGGGACTTTTCAGGGACCCAGTACTTC. Its protein product is CASSRDFSGTQYF.

The rearrangement uses TRBV5-1 and TRBJ2-1; D is perhaps TRBD2 (5 bases). The CDR3 runs to 14 residues. V was pared by 7 bases and J by 8 bases, with 19 bases between. Germline V gene sequence: CDR1 SGHRS, CDR2 YFSETQ. The chain's CDR3 is CASSPDYYGDEQFF. The CDR3, as DNA: TGCGCCAGCTCCCCTGACTATTACGGGGATGAGCAGTTCTTC.

The table lists this clone with a few counts. The chain is built from TRBV6-5 and TRBJ2-1, with D maybe TRBD1 (6 bases). Trimming took 5 bases from V and 1 from J, leaving 9 bases between them. Per germline, CDR1 MNHEY and CDR2 SVGAGI. The CDR3 totals 14 residues. CDR3 sequence reads: CASSPQGSYNEQFF. In nucleotides, the CDR3 is TGTGCCAGCAGTCCCCAGGGGTCCTACAATGAGCAGTTCTTC.

V usage is TRBV3-1 (or the pseudogene TRBV3-2) and J usage is TRBJ1-1; a possible D gene is TRBD1 (6 bases). The CDR3 length is 13 residues. CDR1 LGHDT and CDR2 YNNKEL come from the germline V gene (reference sequence). Trimming took off 1 base at V and 8 bases at J, with 11 bases between the two ends. CDR3 protein: CASSQVEGDEAFF. DNA of the CDR3: TGTGCCAGCAGCCAAGTAGAGGGGGACGAAGCTTTCTTT.

This clone has just a few counts. The rearrangement links TRBV6-6 to TRBJ2-5, with D unresolved. The V gene lost 5 bases and the J gene lost 0 bases, with 7 bases spanning the gap. From germline, CDR1 is MNHNY and CDR2 SVGAGI (reference sequence). The CDR3 sequence is 13 residues long. For the CDR3, the DNA is TGTGCCAGCAGTCCCCGGGACCAAGAGACCCAGTACTTC. As protein: CASSPRDQETQYF.

The genes are TRBV10-3 and TRBJ1-2; D is ambiguous. CDR1 is ENHRY, CDR2 SYGVKD, per germline. The CDR3 is 13 residues long. Trimming shortened V by 3 bases and J by 4 bases, and 9 bases separated the two germline ends. CDR3 sequence reads: CAISEDMGYGYTF. For the CDR3, the DNA is TGTGCCATCAGTGAAGACATGGGCTATGGCTACACCTTC.

The V gene is TRBV6-5, the J gene TRBJ1-5, with D perhaps TRBD1 (5 bases). Per germline, CDR1 MNHEY and CDR2 SVGAGI. The V end was cut by 6 bases, the J end by 0 bases, with 12 bases between. The CDR3 consists of 15 residues. For the CDR3, the DNA is TGTGCCAGCAGCCTAGGACACCATAGCAATCAGCCCCAGCATTTT. It encodes CASSLGHHSNQPQHF.

The V and J genes are TRBV7-3 and TRBJ2-6; 9 bases agree with TRBD1. The length of the CDR3 is 16 residues. With 5 bases clipped from V and 2 bases from J, the junction kept 4 bases outside the gene matches. Germline CDR1 is SGHTA and CDR2 is FQGTGA. In DNA, the CDR3 is TGTGCCAGCAGCCTAAGGACAGGGGCTGGGGCCAACGTCCTGACTTTC. Its translation: CASSLRTGAGANVLTF.

There are a few counts of this clone. The V gene is TRBV6-5, the J gene TRBJ1-2; D is possibly TRBD1 (6 bases). CDR3 length: 13 residues. The V and J ends lost 6 bases and 8 bases respectively, with 16 bases between them. CDR1 is MNHEY, CDR2 SVGAGI, per germline. The CDR3 DNA is TGTGCCAGCAGAAAGGGGGTCGGAGGAGGCTACACCTTC. It is translated as CASRKGVGGGYTF.

The chain links TRBV3-1 (or the pseudogene TRBV3-2) to TRBJ2-2; unclear D gene. CDR1 and CDR2 (germline): LGHDT, YNNKEL (reference sequence). The CDR3 is made up of 15 amino acids. Trimming shortened V by 0 bases and J by 3 bases, and 8 bases separated the two germline ends. The CDR3 DNA reads as TGTGCCAGCAGCCAAGATCACAGATACACCGGGGAGCTGTTTTTT. Its translation: CASSQDHRYTGELFF.

CDR3 residues: CASSLARRETEAFF. The CDR3 DNA reads as TGCGCCAGCAGCTTGGCCAGGAGGGAAACTGAAGCTTTCTTT. The rearrangement links TRBV5-1 to TRBJ1-1; D gene uncertain. Germline loops: CDR1 SGHRS, CDR2 YFSETQ. The CDR3 extends over 14 amino acids. V dropped 0 bases and J dropped 5 bases, with 11 bases sitting between them.

The chain has TRBV28 and TRBJ1-2; tentatively, D is TRBD1 (5 bases). The CDR3 has 12 amino acids. V lost 4 bases, J lost 4 bases, and 7 bases lay in between. The germline gives CDR1 MDHEN, CDR2 SYDVKM. The CDR3 protein is CASSSDSYGYTF. The CDR3 nucleotides are TGTGCCAGCAGTTCTGACAGCTATGGCTACACCTTC.

The V and J genes are TRBV4-3 and TRBJ2-3; D is possibly TRBD2 (5 bases). Trimming took off 1 base at V and 5 bases at J, with 13 bases between the two ends. The CDR3 consists of 15 residues. Germline-derived CDR1 and CDR2 are LGHNA and YSLEER. The CDR3 DNA reads as TGCGCCAGCAGCCAAGTGAGGACCGAGGGAGATACGCAGTATTTT. Encoded protein: CASSQVRTEGDTQYF.

The rearrangement uses TRBV29-1 and TRBJ2-3; 9 nucleotides match TRBD1. Germline V gives CDR1 SQVTM, CDR2 ANQGSEA. After removal of 4 bases from V and 0 bases from J, the junction contained 2 bases not matched to a gene. This CDR3 is 14 amino acids long. CDR3 DNA: TGCAGCGTTGTGGGACAGGGTAGCACAGATACGCAGTATTTT. This gives the protein CSVVGQGSTDTQYF.

V is TRBV18 and J is TRBJ2-1, with 12 bases that match TRBD2. Germline loops: CDR1 KGHSH, CDR2 LQKENI. The CDR3 is made up of 13 amino acids. V lost 4 bases to trimming and J lost 9 bases; unmatched junction nucleotides: 1. CDR3 sequence reads: CASSLLAGGEQFF. As DNA, the CDR3 is TGTGCCAGCTCACTACTAGCGGGAGGTGAGCAGTTCTTC. The whole variable domain, remainder taken from reference TRBV18 and TRBJ2-1, is NAGVMQNPRHLVRRRGQEARLRCSPMKGHSHVYWYRQLPEEGLKFMVYLQKENIIDESGMPKERFSAEFPKEGPSILRIQQVVRGDSAAYFCASSLLAGGEQFFGPGTRLTVL.

This clone was counted between two and nine times. Germline is not matched at one junction end, which may reflect a read error. In DNA form, the CDR3 reads TGTGCCAGCTCCCCACGACAGGGAGCAGAGACCCAGTACTTC. Protein sequence: CASSPRQGAETQYF. The chain employs TRBV18 and TRBJ2-5, with 7 positions matching TRBD1. The germline CDR1 and CDR2 sequences are KGHSH and LQKENI. The CDR3 spans 14 residues.

The DNA for the CDR3 is TGTGCCAGCAGTTTAAACCCTAGCGGGGACCAAGAGACCCAGTACTTC. Its translation is CASSLNPSGDQETQYF. V gene TRBV27 combines with J gene TRBJ2-5, with TRBD2 matching over 9 bases. The V and J ends lost 2 bases and 0 bases, in that order; junction bases with no gene match: 4. Per germline, CDR1 MNHEY and CDR2 SMNVEV (reference sequence). The CDR3 length is 16 residues.

The rearrangement uses TRBV5-6 and TRBJ2-5; the D gene is possibly TRBD2 (6 bases). Germline CDR1 SGHDT, CDR2 YYEEEE. The V end was cut by 3 bases, the J end by 5 bases, with 17 bases between. The CDR3 length is 15 residues. CDR3 amino acids: CASSSSGGSGETQYF. CDR3 bases: TGTGCCAGCAGCTCCTCTGGAGGGAGTGGTGAGACCCAGTACTTC.

The chain couples TRBV5-5 to TRBJ1-1, with 8 bases fitting TRBD1. CDR3 length: 14 residues. The trim removed 3 bases at V and 1 base at J, leaving 2 bases unmatched. Looked up from germline, CDR1 is SGHKS and CDR2 is YYEKEE (reference sequence). The CDR3 DNA sequence: TGTGCCAGCAGCTGGGGACAGGAGAACACTGAAGCTTTCTTT. Residues: CASSWGQENTEAFF.

This clone was observed a single time. The chain uses TRBV28 and TRBJ2-7, with D possibly matching TRBD2 (7 bases). V was clipped by 6 bases and J by 1 base, with 16 bases between them. Germline values: CDR1 MDHEN, CDR2 SYDVKM. The CDR3 extends over 15 amino acids. CDR3 DNA: TGTGCCAGCAGCCTTGGGGGGGCCTCATCCTACGAGCAGTACTTC. Protein sequence: CASSLGGASSYEQYF.

In this sample, this clone turned up once. The genes are TRBV6-1 and TRBJ2-2, with D perhaps TRBD1 (6 bases). V gave up 1 base and J gave up 6 bases, with 9 bases separating them. Germline lookup yields CDR1 MNHNS and CDR2 SASEGT. The CDR3 extends over 14 amino acids. In nucleotides, the CDR3 is TGTGCCAGCAGTGAAGTGAGGGGGTCCGGGGAGCTGTTTTTT. Its translation is CASSEVRGSGELFF.

This sequence joins TRBV11-3 and TRBJ1-3; 7 nucleotides align to TRBD1. With V trimmed by 4 bases and J by 4 bases, 7 bases remained unmatched. The length of the CDR3 is 15 residues. The V gene's germline CDR1 is SGHNT and CDR2 YENEEA. CDR3 sequence (DNA): TGTGCCAGCAGCTCAACAGGGGATAGAGGAAACACCATATATTTT. Residues: CASSSTGDRGNTIYF.

This chain connects TRBV18 to TRBJ2-5; tentative D call: TRBD1 (6 bases). The germline CDR1 and CDR2 sequences are KGHSH and LQKENI. Trimming removed 4 bases from V and 2 bases from J, with 8 bases in between. This CDR3 contains 13 residues. The CDR3 nucleotides are TGTGCCAGCTCACAGGGACAACAAGAGACCCAGTACTTC. It translates to CASSQGQQETQYF.